A single sample gave rise to the 8 T cell receptor beta chains below, sequenced in a study of blood T cell repertoires in COVID-19. Produced via immunoSEQ multiplex PCR; TCRdb's table is partial and in-frame only. The profile shows around 500,000 clones, around 85% of them singletons. Source material: PBMCs or T cells enriched from blood (not recorded which). These receptors were obtained from a woman between 55 and 75 years old who had recovered from COVID-19.

Only a few counts were recorded for this clone. The chain is built from TRBV3-1 (or the pseudogene TRBV3-2) and TRBJ1-3; TRBD1 matches at 7 bases. V gave up 10 bases and J gave up 0 bases; unmatched junction bases: 6. CDR1 and CDR2 (germline): LGHDT, YNNKEL (reference sequence). This CDR3 is built from 14 residues. The CDR3 bases are TGTGCCACCCGACAGGGATTCTCTGGAAACACCATATATTTT. Translated, it gives CATRQGFSGNTIYF.

The chain is built from TRBV2 and TRBJ1-2, with 7 nucleotides matching TRBD1. Germline CDR1 reads SNHLY; CDR2 reads FYNNEI. The CDR3 runs to 17 residues. The V segment lost 6 bases and the J segment 2 bases; nucleotides outside the gene matches: 15. The CDR3 region is CASRGTIGTESNYGYTF. Written as DNA, the CDR3 is TGTGCCAGCAGAGGAACTATCGGGACAGAGAGCAACTATGGCTACACCTTC.

This chain links TRBV30 with TRBJ1-2, with D maybe TRBD1 (6 bases). CDR3 size: 14 residues. Trimming left V 2 bases short and J 7 bases short, with 17 bases between. CDR1 GTSNPN and CDR2 SVGIG come from the germline V gene (reference sequence). The CDR3 DNA reads as TGTGCCTGGAGTACATTCTTGGGGGCGCGTGGCTACACCTTC. Its translation: CAWSTFLGARGYTF.

The chain has TRBV12-5 and TRBJ2-4; a weak D match, TRBD1 (5 bases). Germline V gives CDR1 LGHNT, CDR2 FRNRAP. Trimming shortened V by 0 bases and J by 3 bases, and 12 bases separated the two germline ends. The CDR3 has 16 amino acids. The CDR3 here is CASGLVVDSYKNIQYF. Here the CDR3 DNA reads TGTGCTAGTGGTTTGGTGGTAGACAGCTACAAAAACATTCAGTACTTC.

The J gene is TRBJ2-7, the V gene TRBV27, with D possibly TRBD1 on 6 matching bases. V was trimmed by 3 bases and J by 0 bases, leaving 9 bases between them. The CDR3 has 14 residues. Per the germline V gene, CDR1 is MNHEY and CDR2 is SMNVEV (reference sequence). This CDR3 reads CASSLTRGSYEQYV. CDR3 nucleotides: TGTGCCAGCAGTTTGACCAGGGGCTCCTACGAGCAGTACGTC.

V gene TRBV6-5 combines with J gene TRBJ1-6; possible D gene TRBD1, 6 bases. The CDR3 sequence is 15 residues long. V dropped 7 bases and J dropped 8 bases, with 18 bases sitting between them. Germline assignment: CDR1 MNHEY and CDR2 SVGAGI. The CDR3 region is CASTFPGTSDSPLHF. CDR3 in DNA: TGTGCCAGCACCTTTCCCGGGACATCAGATTCACCCCTCCACTTT.

The rearrangement joins TRBV3-1 (or the pseudogene TRBV3-2) to TRBJ2-7, with 8 bases lining up with TRBD2. This CDR3 comprises 16 residues. Trimming at V came to 4 bases and at J to 7 bases, leaving 15 bases not matched to a gene. Germline values: CDR1 LGHDT, CDR2 YNNKEL (reference sequence). The chain's CDR3 is CASSRYKGSGEGEQYF. The CDR3 DNA reads TGTGCCAGCAGCCGTTATAAAGGTAGCGGGGAGGGGGAGCAGTACTTC.

The genes are TRBV30 and TRBJ1-3; 9 bases are a match to TRBD1. Per germline, CDR1 GTSNPN and CDR2 SVGIG (reference sequence). Trimming took 4 bases from V and 0 from J; bases not matched to a gene: 10. The CDR3 runs 17 residues. The CDR3 sequence is CAWIQGQGLVSGNTIYF. The CDR3 DNA is TGTGCCTGGATTCAGGGACAGGGTCTGGTCTCTGGAAACACCATATATTTT.